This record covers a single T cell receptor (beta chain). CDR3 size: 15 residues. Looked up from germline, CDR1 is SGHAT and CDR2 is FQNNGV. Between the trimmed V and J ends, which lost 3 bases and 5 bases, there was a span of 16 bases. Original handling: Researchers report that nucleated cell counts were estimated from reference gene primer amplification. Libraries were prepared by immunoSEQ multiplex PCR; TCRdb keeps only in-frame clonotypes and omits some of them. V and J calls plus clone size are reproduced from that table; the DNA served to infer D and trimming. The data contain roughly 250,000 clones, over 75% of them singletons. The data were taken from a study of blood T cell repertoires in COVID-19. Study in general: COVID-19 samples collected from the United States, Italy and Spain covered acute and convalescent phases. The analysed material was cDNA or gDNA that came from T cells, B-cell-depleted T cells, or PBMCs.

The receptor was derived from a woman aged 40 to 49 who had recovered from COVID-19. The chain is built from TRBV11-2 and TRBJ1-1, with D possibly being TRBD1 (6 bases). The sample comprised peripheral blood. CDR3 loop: CASSLYRVRGTEAFF. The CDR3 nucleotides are TGTGCCAGCAGCTTGTACAGGGTAAGGGGGACTGAAGCTTTCTTT.